The sequence of this T cell receptor beta chain was determined in a study of shared clonotypes between healthy human individuals. General study results and limits: Clonotypes not shared had lower generation probabilities than those common to all four donors.

Naive CD8 cells lacked CD45RO and underwent positive selection for CCR7, leaving out terminally differentiated effector memory CD45RA+ cells. Caucasian adults residing in Nashville, Tennessee made up all the donors. The sorted-subset replicate PCRs were given 200 ng DNA, which is 27,000 or so T cell genomes. Per the authors' pipeline: ImmunoSEQ gave junction-only sequences without quality scores, so filtering differed. Here immunoSEQ multiplex PCR was the method, and the copy in TCRdb shows in-frame clones only, minus some. The V and J calls and clone size were taken over from that table, and D and trimming were inferred from the DNA. The sample yields about 680,000 clones, 92% seen once. Concerning this clone itself: Its matching antigen is unknown. This sample also contains other DNA sequences that code for the same CDR3.

V was shortened by 1 base and J by 0 bases, with 6 bases between the two germline ends. Per the germline V gene, CDR1 is SGHVS and CDR2 is FNYEAQ. The CDR3 contains 14 residues. The material sequenced was naive CD8+ T cells sorted from blood. This receptor was obtained from a man in his thirties or forties in good health. The chain links TRBV7-6 to TRBJ2-5; D not certain. CDR3 amino acids: CASSLEAYQETQYF. The CDR3 DNA reads TGTGCCAGCAGCTTAGAGGCATACCAAGAGACCCAGTACTTC.